This T cell receptor (beta chain) derives from a study of T-cell memory formation after mild COVID-19. The TCR alpha and TCR beta cDNA libraries, bearing sample barcodes and UMIs, were generated by 5'RACE using constant-segment primers. TCRdb re-called the 5' RACE reads with MiXCR, one entry per CDR3 protein. The table shows about 260,000 distinct CDR3 sequences, with over 15% occurring only once. Worth noting for this clonotype: The target antigen is unknown.

General observations from the study: Some clones that responded turned up in pre-infection memory, which suggests that cross-reactive memory joined in. Most CD4+ clones that shrank were in CM and EM, while CD8+ ones turned up in EMRA.

Sequenced material: PBMCs or a T cell subset sorted from them (not recorded which). The clonotype comes from a young man who had mild COVID-19 (a few samples of this study predate the infection). Cell type and time point are not known.

CDR3 loop: CASSYSAGPAFF. The CDR3 bases are TGTGCCAGCAGTTACTCGGCAGGGCCAGCTTTCTTT. The chain uses TRBV6-5 and TRBJ1-1, with a tentative D call TRBD1 (5 bases). Germline V gene sequence: CDR1 MNHEY, CDR2 SVGAGI. The length of the CDR3 is 12 residues. V dropped 0 bases and J dropped 10 bases, with 9 bases sitting between them.